The entry below describes one TCR beta chain. These data come from a study of patients and donors after allogeneic stem cell transplantation. The V gene end was trimmed by 2 bases and the J gene end by 3 bases; junction bases not matched to a gene: 2. The CDR3 runs to 14 residues. Germline assignment: CDR1 ENHRY and CDR2 SYGVKD. TCRdb fed the RT-PCR reads into MiXCR, producing one record per CDR3 protein. There are about a million distinct CDR3 sequences in the sample; over 15% occur only once, and under 6.5% lies in the top ten. Sequenced: blood, either unsorted or a sorted T cell fraction (not recorded which). The chain couples TRBV10-3 to TRBJ2-7; 9 nucleotides agree with TRBD2. This TCR was recovered from a human donor who was either an allogeneic HSCT recipient or a stem cell or donor lymphocyte infusion donor (not recorded which). It is not recorded whose cells these are; they may come from a transplant donor. The CDR3 region has the DNA TGTGCCATCAGTGAGCTAGCGGGACTCTACGAGCAGTACTTC. This translates into CAISELAGLYEQYF.